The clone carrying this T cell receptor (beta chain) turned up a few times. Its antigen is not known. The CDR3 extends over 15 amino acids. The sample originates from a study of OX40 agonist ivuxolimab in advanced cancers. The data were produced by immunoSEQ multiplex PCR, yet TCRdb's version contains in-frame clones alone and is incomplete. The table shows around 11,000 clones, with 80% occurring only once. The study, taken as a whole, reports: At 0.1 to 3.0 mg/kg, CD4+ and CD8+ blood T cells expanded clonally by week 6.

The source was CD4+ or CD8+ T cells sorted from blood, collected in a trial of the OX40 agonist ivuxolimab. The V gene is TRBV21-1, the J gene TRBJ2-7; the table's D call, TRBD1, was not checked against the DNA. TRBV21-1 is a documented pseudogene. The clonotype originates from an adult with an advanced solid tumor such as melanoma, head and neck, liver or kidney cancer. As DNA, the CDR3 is TGTGCCAGCAGCAAAGGACCCAGGGACTCCTACGAGCAGTACTTC. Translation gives CASSKGPRDSYEQYF.